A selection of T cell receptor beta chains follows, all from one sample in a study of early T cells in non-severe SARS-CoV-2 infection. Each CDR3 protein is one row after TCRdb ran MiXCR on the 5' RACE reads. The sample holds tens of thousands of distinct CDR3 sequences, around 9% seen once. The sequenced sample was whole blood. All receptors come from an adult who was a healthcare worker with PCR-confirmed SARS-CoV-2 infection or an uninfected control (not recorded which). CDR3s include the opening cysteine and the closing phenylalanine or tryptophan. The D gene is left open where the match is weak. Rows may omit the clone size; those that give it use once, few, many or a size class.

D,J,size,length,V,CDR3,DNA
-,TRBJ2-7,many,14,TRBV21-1,CASSKEPSPHEQYF,TGTGCCAGCAGCAAAGAGCCTAGTCCCCACGAGCAGTACTTC
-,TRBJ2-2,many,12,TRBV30,CAWIVDTGELFF,TGTGCCTGGATCGTTGACACCGGGGAGCTGTTTTTT
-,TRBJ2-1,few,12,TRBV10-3,CAISVRGDEQFF,TGTGCCATCAGTGTAAGGGGAGATGAGCAGTTCTTC
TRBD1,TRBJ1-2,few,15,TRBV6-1,CASTSSGTASYGYTF,TGTGCCAGCACATCATCGGGGACAGCTTCCTATGGCTACACCTTC
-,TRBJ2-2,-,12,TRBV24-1,CATSAFTGELFF,TGTGCCACCAGTGCCTTCACCGGGGAGCTGTTTTTT
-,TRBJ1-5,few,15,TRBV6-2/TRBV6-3,CASRKDGLGGQPQHF,TGTGCCAGCAGGAAGGACGGCCTGGGCGGACAGCCCCAGCATTTT
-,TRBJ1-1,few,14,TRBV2,CASTRRPELPEAFF,TGTGCCAGCACCCGGAGGCCCGAACTACCTGAAGCTTTCTTT
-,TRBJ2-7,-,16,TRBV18,CASSPPGASPTYEQYF,TGTGCCAGCTCACCTCCCGGGGCGAGCCCCACCTACGAGCAGTACTTC
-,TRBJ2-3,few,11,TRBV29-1,CSVEGADTQYF,TGCAGCGTTGAGGGAGCGGATACGCAGTATTTT
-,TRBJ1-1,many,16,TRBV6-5,CASSSLGVLGGTEAFF,TGTGCCAGCAGTTCTTTGGGGGTGCTGGGCGGTACTGAAGCTTTCTTT
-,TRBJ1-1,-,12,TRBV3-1,CASSLADTEAFF,TGTGCCAGCAGCCTAGCAGACACTGAAGCTTTCTTT
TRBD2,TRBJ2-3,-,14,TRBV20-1,CSAGTSGGKNTQYF,TGCAGTGCTGGTACTAGCGGGGGGAAAAATACGCAGTATTTT
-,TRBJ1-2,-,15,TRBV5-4,CASTKTRGANYGYTF,TGTGCCAGCACGAAGACTCGTGGGGCCAACTATGGCTACACCTTC
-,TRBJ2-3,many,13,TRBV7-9,CASSEQTTDTQYF,TGTGCCAGCAGCGAACAGACCACAGATACGCAGTATTTT
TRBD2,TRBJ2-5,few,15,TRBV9,CASSLQAGGQETQYF,TGTGCCAGCAGCTTACAAGCGGGGGGCCAAGAGACCCAGTACTTC
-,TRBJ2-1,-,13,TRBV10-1,CASREQGRGEQFF,TGCGCCAGCAGGGAACAGGGAAGGGGTGAGCAGTTCTTC
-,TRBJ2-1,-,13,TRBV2,CASRPTEYNEQFF,TGTGCCAGCAGACCGACGGAATACAATGAGCAGTTCTTC
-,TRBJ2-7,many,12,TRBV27,CASSGTGYEQYF,TGTGCCAGCAGTGGGACCGGCTACGAGCAGTACTTC
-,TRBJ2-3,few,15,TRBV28,CASTFPAGGTDTQYF,TGTGCCAGCACCTTCCCAGCGGGTGGCACAGATACGCAGTATTTT
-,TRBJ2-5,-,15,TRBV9,CASSVDKGTQETQYF,TGTGCCAGCAGCGTAGATAAGGGGACCCAAGAGACCCAGTACTTC
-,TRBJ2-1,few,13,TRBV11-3,CASSLDPLNEQFF,TGTGCCAGCAGCTTAGATCCCCTCAATGAGCAGTTCTTC
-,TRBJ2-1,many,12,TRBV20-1,CSAGDRGNEQFF,TGCAGTGCTGGGGATCGGGGCAATGAGCAGTTCTTC
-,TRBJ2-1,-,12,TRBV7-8,CASNRPGSEQFF,TGTGCCAGCAACCGACCCGGGAGTGAGCAGTTCTTC
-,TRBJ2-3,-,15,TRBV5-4,CASSPGLLSTDTQYF,TGTGCCAGCAGCCCCGGACTACTTAGCACAGATACGCAGTATTTT
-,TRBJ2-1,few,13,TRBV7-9,CASRASSYNEQFF,TGTGCCAGCAGAGCAAGCTCCTACAATGAGCAGTTCTTC
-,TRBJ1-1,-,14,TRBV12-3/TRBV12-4,CASRPRAMVAEAFF,TGTGCCAGCAGACCCAGGGCCATGGTAGCTGAAGCTTTCTTT
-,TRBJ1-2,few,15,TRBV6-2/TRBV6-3,CASTSPRGKMDGYTF,TGTGCCAGCACCTCCCCCCGGGGAAAAATGGATGGCTACACCTTC
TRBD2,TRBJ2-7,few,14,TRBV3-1,CASSQDSSGDEQYF,TGTGCCAGCAGCCAAGATTCTAGCGGGGACGAGCAGTACTTC
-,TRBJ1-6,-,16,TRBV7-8,CASSLVSDSPRSPLHF,TGTGCCAGCAGCTTAGTCAGCGACAGTCCACGGTCACCCCTCCACTTT
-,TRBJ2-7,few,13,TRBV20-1,CSAPGTGDYEQYF,TGCAGTGCTCCCGGGACGGGAGACTACGAGCAGTACTTC
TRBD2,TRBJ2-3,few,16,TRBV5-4,CASSLPRGTKTDTQYF,TGTGCCAGCAGCTTGCCGCGGGGGACCAAAACAGATACGCAGTATTTT
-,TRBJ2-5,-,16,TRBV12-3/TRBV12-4,CASTFGLASTRGTQYF,TGTGCCAGCACCTTTGGGTTAGCGTCCACCCGGGGGACCCAGTACTTC
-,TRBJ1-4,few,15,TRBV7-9,CASSLPLAGAPKLFF,TGTGCCAGCAGCTTACCTTTAGCCGGGGCGCCAAAACTGTTTTTT
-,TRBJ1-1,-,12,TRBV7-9,CASGGMNTEAFF,TGTGCCAGCGGGGGCATGAACACTGAAGCTTTCTTT
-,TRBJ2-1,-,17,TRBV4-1,CASSQTRAGSLNNEQFF,TGCGCCAGCAGCCAAACCAGAGCCGGGAGCCTTAACAATGAGCAGTTCTTC
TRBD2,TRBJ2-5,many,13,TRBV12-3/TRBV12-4,CASSRGGRQTQYF,TGTGCCAGCAGCCGCGGGGGAAGGCAGACCCAGTACTTC
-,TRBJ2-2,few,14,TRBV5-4,CASSFTGSSGELFF,TGTGCCAGCAGCTTTACAGGGTCGTCCGGGGAGCTGTTTTTT
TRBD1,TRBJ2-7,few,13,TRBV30,CAWSTGQGYEQYF,TGTGCCTGGAGTACCGGACAGGGCTACGAGCAGTACTTC
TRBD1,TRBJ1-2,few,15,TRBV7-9,CASSLTGTASKGYTF,TGTGCCAGCAGCTTGACCGGGACAGCCTCTAAAGGCTACACCTTC
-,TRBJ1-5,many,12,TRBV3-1,CASSSGHQPQHF,TGTGCCAGCAGCTCCGGCCATCAGCCCCAGCATTTT
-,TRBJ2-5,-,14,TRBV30,CAWSVQGGQGTQYF,TGTGCCTGGAGTGTCCAGGGTGGGCAAGGTACCCAGTACTTC
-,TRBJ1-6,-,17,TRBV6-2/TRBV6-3,CASSPSPPGSYNSPLHF,TGTGCCAGCAGTCCCTCACCTCCGGGGAGCTATAATTCACCCCTCCACTTT
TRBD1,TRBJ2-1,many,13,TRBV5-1,CASSLTGVNEQFF,TGCGCCAGCAGCTTGACAGGGGTTAATGAGCAGTTCTTC
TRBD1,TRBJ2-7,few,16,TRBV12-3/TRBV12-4,CASSLGQGGSTYEQYF,TGTGCCAGCAGTTTAGGACAGGGCGGTAGCACCTACGAGCAGTACTTC
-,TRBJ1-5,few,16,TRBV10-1,CASSESGQRGLQPQHF,TGCGCCAGCAGTGAGTCGGGGCAGAGAGGTCTTCAGCCCCAGCATTTT